The clone carrying this TCR beta chain was recorded many times. Other DNA sequences in the sample encode the same CDR3. TCRdb re-processed the PCR reads through MiXCR. The table records about 52,000 clones, roughly 15% of them present only once. The data originate from a study of metastatic and nonmetastatic thyroid tumors. On the study more broadly: For malignant and benign thyroid patients, tumor or nodule tissue and blood were the sources whose repertoires were compared.

CDR1 and CDR2 (germline): SGHAT, FQNNGV. This CDR3 has 18 residues. V gave up 2 bases and J gave up 5 bases; unmatched junction bases: 17. No treatment of any kind had been given to any patient before thyroid surgery. The clonotype originates from a female donor with papillary thyroid cancer or a benign thyroid nodule (not recorded which). Some clones in this sample may be carry-over from other donors' samples. The sequencing input was blood. The chain employs TRBV11-2 and TRBJ1-2, with 7 bases matching TRBD1. CDR3 amino acids: CASSLRGPNQPSIYGYTF. In nucleotides, the CDR3 is TGTGCCAGCAGCTTAAGGGGGCCCAACCAACCCTCGATTTATGGCTACACCTTC.